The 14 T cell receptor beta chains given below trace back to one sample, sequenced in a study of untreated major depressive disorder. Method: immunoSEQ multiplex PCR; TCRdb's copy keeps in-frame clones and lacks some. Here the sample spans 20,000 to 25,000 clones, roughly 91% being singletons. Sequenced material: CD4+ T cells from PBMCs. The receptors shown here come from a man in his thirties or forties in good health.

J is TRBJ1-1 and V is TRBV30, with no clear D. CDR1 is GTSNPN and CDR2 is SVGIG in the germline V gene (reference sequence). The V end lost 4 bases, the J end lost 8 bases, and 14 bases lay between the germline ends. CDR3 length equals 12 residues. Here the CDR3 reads CAWTDSGREAFF. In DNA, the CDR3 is TGTGCCTGGACTGACTCCGGGCGAGAAGCTTTCTTT.

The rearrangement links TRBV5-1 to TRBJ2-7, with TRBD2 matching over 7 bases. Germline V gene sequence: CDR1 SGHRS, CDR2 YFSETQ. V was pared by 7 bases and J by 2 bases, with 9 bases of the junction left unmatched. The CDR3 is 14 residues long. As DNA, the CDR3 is TGCGCCAGCCAGGGCGGGAGTGGGACCTACGAGCAGTACTTC. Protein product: CASQGGSGTYEQYF. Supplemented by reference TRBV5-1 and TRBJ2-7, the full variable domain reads KAGVTQTPRYLIKTRGQQVTLSCSPISGHRSVSWYQQTPGQGLQFLFEYFSETQRNKGNFPGRFSGRQFSNSRSEMNVSTLELGDSALYLCASQGGSGTYEQYFGPGTRLTVT.

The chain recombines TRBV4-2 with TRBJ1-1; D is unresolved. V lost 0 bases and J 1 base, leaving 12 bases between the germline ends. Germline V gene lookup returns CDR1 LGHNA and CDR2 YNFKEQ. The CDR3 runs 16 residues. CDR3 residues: CASSQEVAGGNTEAFF. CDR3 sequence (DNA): TGTGCCAGCAGCCAAGAGGTGGCAGGTGGGAACACTGAAGCTTTCTTT.

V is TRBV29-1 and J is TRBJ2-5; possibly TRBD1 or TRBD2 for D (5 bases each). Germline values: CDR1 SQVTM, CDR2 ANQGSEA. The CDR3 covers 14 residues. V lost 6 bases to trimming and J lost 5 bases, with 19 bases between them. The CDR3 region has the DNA TGCAGCGTCACATCCTCTGCTGGGGGTGAGACCCAGTACTTC. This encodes CSVTSSAGGETQYF.

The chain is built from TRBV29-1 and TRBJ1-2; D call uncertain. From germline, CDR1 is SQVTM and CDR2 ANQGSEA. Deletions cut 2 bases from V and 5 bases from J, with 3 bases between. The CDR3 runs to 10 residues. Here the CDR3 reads CSVERYGYTF. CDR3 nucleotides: TGCAGCGTTGAACGGTATGGCTACACCTTC.

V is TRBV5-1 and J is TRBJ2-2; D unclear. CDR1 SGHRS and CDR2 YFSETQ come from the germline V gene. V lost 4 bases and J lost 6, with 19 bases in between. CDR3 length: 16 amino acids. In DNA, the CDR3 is TGCGCCAGCAGCCCACAACGAGGCGTCTTCGCCGGGGAGCTGTTTTTT. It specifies CASSPQRGVFAGELFF.

Written as DNA, the CDR3 is TGTGCCAGCCGTAAAGGCGGGATGGGGGATGAGCAGTTCTTC. It yields the protein CASRKGGMGDEQFF. The V call is TRBV27, the J call TRBJ2-1, with D possibly TRBD2 on 6 matching bases. This CDR3 is built from 14 residues. Germline lookup yields CDR1 MNHEY and CDR2 SMNVEV (reference sequence). V was clipped by 8 bases and J by 8 bases, with 19 bases between them.

CDR3 DNA sequence: TGCAGCACTCGGGACAGGGGATCCTACGAGCAGTACTTC. Its protein product is CSTRDRGSYEQYF. This chain links TRBV29-1 with TRBJ2-7, with 10 bases matching TRBD1. This CDR3 has 13 amino acids. V shed 8 bases, J shed 1 base, and the junction held 5 bases outside the gene matches. Per germline, CDR1 SQVTM and CDR2 ANQGSEA.

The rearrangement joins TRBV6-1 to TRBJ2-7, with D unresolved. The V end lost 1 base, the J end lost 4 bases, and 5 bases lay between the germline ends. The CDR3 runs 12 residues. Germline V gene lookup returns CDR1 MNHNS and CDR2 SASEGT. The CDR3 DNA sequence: TGTGCCAGCAGTGAAGTCCCTTACGAGCAGTACTTC. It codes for CASSEVPYEQYF.

CDR3: CASSYTSGSVYF. CDR3 nucleotides: TGTGCCAGCAGCTACACTAGCGGGTCCGTCTACTTC. The chain is built from TRBV7-2 and TRBJ2-4, with 9 bases lining up with TRBD2. Per germline, CDR1 SGHTA and CDR2 FQGNSA. The V segment lost 4 bases and the J segment 16 bases; nucleotides outside the gene matches: 8. CDR3 length: 12 amino acids.

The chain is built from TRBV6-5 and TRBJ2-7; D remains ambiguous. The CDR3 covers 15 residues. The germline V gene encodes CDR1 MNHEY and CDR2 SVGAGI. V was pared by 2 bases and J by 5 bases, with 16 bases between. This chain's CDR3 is CASSYDTALPDEQYF. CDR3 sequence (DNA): TGTGCCAGCAGTTACGACACGGCATTACCGGACGAGCAGTACTTC.

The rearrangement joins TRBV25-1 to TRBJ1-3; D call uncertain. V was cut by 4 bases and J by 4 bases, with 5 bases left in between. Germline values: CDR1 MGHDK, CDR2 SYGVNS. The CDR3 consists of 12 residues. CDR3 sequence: CASSGSGNTIYF. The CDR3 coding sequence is TGTGCCAGCAGTGGGTCCGGAAACACCATATATTTT.

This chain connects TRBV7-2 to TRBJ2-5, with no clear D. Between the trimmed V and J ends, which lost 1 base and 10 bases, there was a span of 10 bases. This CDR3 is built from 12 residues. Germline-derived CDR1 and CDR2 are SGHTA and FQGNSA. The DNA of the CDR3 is TGTGCCAGCAGCTTAGACGTGGCCTACCAGTACTTC. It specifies CASSLDVAYQYF.

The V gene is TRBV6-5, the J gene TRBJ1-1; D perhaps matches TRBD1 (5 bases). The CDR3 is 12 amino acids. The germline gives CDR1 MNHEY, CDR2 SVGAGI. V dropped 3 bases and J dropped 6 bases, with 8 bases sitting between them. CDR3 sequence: CASSYRGAEAFF. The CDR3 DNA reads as TGTGCCAGCAGTTATCGGGGGGCTGAAGCTTTCTTT.